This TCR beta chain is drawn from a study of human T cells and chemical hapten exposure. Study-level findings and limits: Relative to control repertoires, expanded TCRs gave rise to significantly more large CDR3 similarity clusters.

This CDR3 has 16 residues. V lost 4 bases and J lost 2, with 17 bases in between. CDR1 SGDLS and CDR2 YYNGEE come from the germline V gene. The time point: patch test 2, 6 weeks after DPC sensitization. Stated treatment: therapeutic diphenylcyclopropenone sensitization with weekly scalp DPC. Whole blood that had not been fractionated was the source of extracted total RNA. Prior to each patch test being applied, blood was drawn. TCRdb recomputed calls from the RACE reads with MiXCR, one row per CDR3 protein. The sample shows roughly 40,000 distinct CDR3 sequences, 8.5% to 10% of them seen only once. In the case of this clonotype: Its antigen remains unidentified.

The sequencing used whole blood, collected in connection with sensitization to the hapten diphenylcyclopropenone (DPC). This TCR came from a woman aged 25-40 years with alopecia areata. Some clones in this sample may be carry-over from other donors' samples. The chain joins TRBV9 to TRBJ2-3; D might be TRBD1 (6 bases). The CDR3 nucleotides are TGTGCCAGCAGCAAGGGGACAAATGACTTCACAGATACGCAGTATTTT. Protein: CASSKGTNDFTDTQYF.